This TCR beta chain originates from a study of spatial heterogeneity in lung cancer. The overall study: Alpha-chain sequences were consistently detected less often than beta-chain sequences. Study-wide points: In tumors, expanded intratumoral alpha and beta TCR counts tracked mutation counts.

The table lists this clonotype with many counts. Its cognate antigen is unknown. Trimming took 0 bases from V and 6 from J, leaving 5 bases between them. The germline V gene encodes CDR1 LGHNA and CDR2 YNFKEQ. There are 12 residues in the CDR3. Via MiXCR, TCRdb re-called the 5' RACE reads, giving one row per CDR3 protein. Of 15,000 to 20,000 distinct CDR3 sequences in the sample, 7.5% were seen once. Time point specified: sample taken at primary tumor resection. The source was lung tumor tissue, collected at surgery. The TCR originated in a male donor with early-stage non-small cell lung cancer. The rearrangement joins TRBV4-2 to TRBJ2-5; D not resolved. CDR3 sequence reads: CASSQDLKTQYF. The CDR3 bases are TGTGCCAGCAGCCAAGATTTGAAGACCCAGTACTTC.